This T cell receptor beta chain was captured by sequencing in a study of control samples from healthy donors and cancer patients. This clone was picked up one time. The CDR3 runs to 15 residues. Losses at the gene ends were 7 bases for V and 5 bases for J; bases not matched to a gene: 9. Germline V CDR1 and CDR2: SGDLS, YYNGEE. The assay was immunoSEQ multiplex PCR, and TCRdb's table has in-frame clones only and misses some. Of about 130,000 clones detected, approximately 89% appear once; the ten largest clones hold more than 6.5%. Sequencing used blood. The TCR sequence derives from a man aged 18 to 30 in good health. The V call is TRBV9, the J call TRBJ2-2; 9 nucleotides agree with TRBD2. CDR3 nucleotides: TGTGCCAGCTCCCAGCGGGGGGCCGGTACCGGGGAGCTGTTTTTT. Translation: CASSQRGAGTGELFF.